This TCR beta chain was profiled in a study of cytomegalovirus exposure and HLA in healthy donors. V lost 7 bases, J lost 4 bases, and 4 bases stayed unmatched. Germline assignment: CDR1 SNHLY and CDR2 FYNNEI. CDR3 size: 14 residues. Primers included in the PCR were 60 Vbeta and 13 Jbeta primers. Libraries were prepared by immunoSEQ multiplex PCR; TCRdb keeps only in-frame clonotypes and omits some of them. Here the sample spans about 150,000 clones, 76% being singletons. Donors in the study were healthy people who gave bone marrow. As for this clone: Antigen: not known.

Overall study findings and caveats: In a later analysis, HLA-associated beta chains showed higher expansion and lower generation probabilities than comparable chains. For cytomegalovirus status, the classifier reportedly gave diagnoses with high specificity and sensitivity. A later analysis linked a missense DCLRE1C variant to TCR beta V- and J-gene trimming.

The sequenced material came from PBMCs. The sequence was collected from a female donor in good health and CMV-seropositive. This sequence joins TRBV2 and TRBJ2-1; 10 bases align to TRBD1. The CDR3 DNA reads TGTGCCAGCATCGGGACAGGGGTATACAATGAGCAGTTCTTC. Encoded protein: CASIGTGVYNEQFF.